Below, 29 T cell receptor beta chains from the same sample are listed, as sequenced in a study of identical twins. Each CDR3 protein gets one entry after TCRdb re-called the 5' RACE reads with MiXCR. The sample has 640,000 or so distinct CDR3 sequences, 6% to 6.5% seen once; the top ten hold roughly 1.8%. Material for sequencing was naive T cells sorted from blood. Receptors were obtained from a man younger than 30 in good health.

At least ten counts were recorded for this clonotype. This sequence joins TRBV10-3 and TRBJ2-3, with D unresolved. This CDR3 is built from 11 residues. The V gene's germline CDR1 is ENHRY and CDR2 SYGVKD. Trimming cost V 7 bases and J 4 bases, with 6 bases left between them. The CDR3 protein is CAIKLSDTQYF. CDR3 DNA sequence: TGTGCCATCAAGTTGTCAGATACGCAGTATTTT.

This chain connects TRBV12-3 or TRBV12-4 to TRBJ2-1; TRBD2 aligns across 7 bases. This CDR3 has 16 amino acids. V shed 3 bases and J 9 bases; nucleotides not matched to a gene: 14. The CDR3 DNA sequence: TGTGCCAGCAGTTTCTATCTAGCGGATTCTTTTGGTGAGCAGTTCTTC. Translation gives CASSFYLADSFGEQFF.

This clonotype came up many times. The chain links TRBV20-1 to TRBJ1-4, with TRBD1 as a possible D gene (5 bases). Trimming cost V 7 bases and J 5 bases, with 17 bases left between them. The CDR3 length is 14 residues. CDR1 and CDR2 from the germline V gene are DFQATT and SNEGSKA (reference sequence). CDR3 protein: CSGSTASLNEKLFF. In nucleotides, the CDR3 is TGCAGTGGTTCGACAGCCTCCCTAAATGAAAAACTGTTTTTT.

This clonotype has at least ten counts. The chain carries TRBV27 and TRBJ2-1; TRBD2 aligns across 7 bases. After removal of 1 base from V and 7 bases from J, the junction contained 7 bases not matched to a gene. Germline assignment: CDR1 MNHEY and CDR2 SMNVEV (reference sequence). This CDR3 region has 15 residues. This chain's CDR3 is CASSLFAGVANEQFF. In nucleotides, the CDR3 is TGTGCCAGCAGTTTATTTGCGGGAGTCGCAAATGAGCAGTTCTTC.

This clonotype has ten or more counts. This rearrangement joins TRBV12-3 or TRBV12-4 to TRBJ2-3, with a possible D match to TRBD2 (5 bases). The CDR3 has 16 residues. V lost 5 bases and J 1 base, leaving 16 bases between the germline ends. CDR3 bases: TGTGCCAGCAGTCTGGACGGACTTCTAGGCACAGATACGCAGTATTTT. Its translation is CASSLDGLLGTDTQYF.

This clonotype has a count of ten or more. This chain connects TRBV15 to TRBJ2-3; 7 bases map to TRBD2. Germline CDR1 is LNHNV and CDR2 is YYDKDF (reference sequence). V trimming: 0 bases; J trimming: 6 bases; junction bases outside the gene matches: 12. CDR3 length equals 17 residues. CDR3 nucleotides: TGTGCCACCAGCAGAGATGTGCGGCTAGTGGGGGGGGATACGCAGTATTTT. Its protein is CATSRDVRLVGGDTQYF.

This clonotype came up a few times. This chain uses TRBV20-1 with TRBJ2-3, with 13 bases lining up with TRBD2. The trim removed 4 bases at V and 3 bases at J, leaving 10 bases unmatched. This CDR3 is 17 amino acids long. CDR1 and CDR2 (germline): DFQATT, SNEGSKA (reference sequence). In DNA form, the CDR3 reads TGCAGTGCTACCGCACTAGCGGGAGGGCCAGCGACAGATACGCAGTATTTT. This gives the protein CSATALAGGPATDTQYF.

This clonotype was observed many times. The chain carries TRBV25-1 and TRBJ2-2; D perhaps matches TRBD2 (5 bases). Germline lookup yields CDR1 MGHDK and CDR2 SYGVNS. The CDR3 extends over 14 amino acids. V was trimmed by 4 bases and J by 7 bases, leaving 13 bases between them. CDR3 region: CASSAQYGDGELFF. In nucleotides, the CDR3 is TGTGCCAGCAGTGCTCAGTACGGGGACGGGGAGCTGTTTTTT. Based on the CDR3 plus reference TRBV25-1 and TRBJ2-2, the full variable domain is EADIYQTPRYLVIGTGKKITLECSQTMGHDKMYWYQQDPGMELHLIHYSYGVNSTEKGDLSSESTVSRIRTEHFPLTLESARPSHTSQYLCASSAQYGDGELFFGEGSRLTVL.

This chain's CDR3 is CASSTRDTPGNTIYF. The CDR3 coding sequence is TGTGCCAGTAGTACGCGGGACACACCTGGAAACACCATATATTTT. The chain combines TRBV19 with TRBJ1-3; a weak D match, TRBD1 (6 bases). The CDR3 extends over 15 amino acids. Trimming stripped 4 bases from V and 2 bases from J, with 12 bases between. Germline values: CDR1 LNHDA, CDR2 SQIVND (reference sequence).

This clonotype has a count of ten or more. The chain combines TRBV12-3 or TRBV12-4 with TRBJ2-7, with 9 bases identical to TRBD1. CDR3 length: 14 amino acids. J was trimmed by 6 bases and V by 3 bases; bases with no gene match: 6. The DNA for the CDR3 is TGTGCCAGCAGTTTCGGGACAGGGACGAGCGAGCAGTACGTC. Its protein product is CASSFGTGTSEQYV.

This clonotype was counted between two and nine times. V and J are TRBV3-1 and TRBJ1-6; a possible D gene is TRBD1 (6 bases). CDR1 and CDR2 from the germline V gene are LGHDT and YNNKEL (reference sequence). The CDR3 consists of 15 residues. V was shortened by 1 base and J by 4 bases, with 8 bases between the two germline ends. CDR3 region: CASSQVGAYNSPLHF. CDR3 in DNA: TGTGCCAGCAGCCAAGTGGGGGCGTATAATTCACCCCTCCACTTT.

This clonotype has more than one count but fewer than ten. This chain links TRBV14 with TRBJ2-3; D possibly corresponds to TRBD1 (6 bases). This CDR3 spans 14 amino acids. V lost 1 base to trimming and J lost 2 bases, with 7 bases between them. Germline V gives CDR1 SGHDN, CDR2 FVKESK. The CDR3 here is CASSQGQDTDTQYF. The CDR3 DNA sequence: TGTGCCAGCAGCCAAGGACAGGACACAGATACGCAGTATTTT.

The sample holds a few counts of this clonotype. This chain connects TRBV15 to TRBJ2-2, with 15 positions matching TRBD2. V trimming: 0 bases; J trimming: 5 bases; junction bases outside the gene matches: 1. Germline-derived CDR1 and CDR2 are LNHNV and YYDKDF (reference sequence). CDR3 size: 17 residues. The CDR3 DNA follows: TGTGCCACCAGCAGAGACGGACTAGCGGGAGGGACCGGGGAGCTGTTTTTT. This sequence encodes CATSRDGLAGGTGELFF.

The V call is TRBV5-5, the J call TRBJ1-2, with D perhaps matching TRBD1 (5 bases). This CDR3 is built from 16 residues. V lost 0 bases, J lost 6 bases, and 18 bases lay in between. Germline-derived CDR1 and CDR2 are SGHKS and YYEKEE (reference sequence). The CDR3 sequence is CASSLDYPTQGDGYTF. In DNA form, the CDR3 reads TGTGCCAGCAGCTTGGACTATCCAACCCAAGGGGATGGCTACACCTTC. The variable domain in full, completed from reference TRBV5-5 and TRBJ1-2, reads DAGVTQSPTHLIKTRGQQVTLRCSPISGHKSVSWYQQVLGQGPQFIFQYYEKEERGRGNFPDRFSARQFPNYSSELNVNALLLGDSALYLCASSLDYPTQGDGYTFGSGTRLTVV.

The chain carries TRBV20-1 and TRBJ2-7; the match to TRBD2 covers 12 bases. With 6 bases clipped from V and 6 bases from J, the junction kept 9 bases outside the gene matches. This CDR3 spans 14 amino acids. Germline V CDR1 and CDR2: DFQATT, SNEGSKA (reference sequence). The CDR3 loop is CSAHLAGGLGEQYF. The CDR3, as DNA: TGCAGTGCCCACCTAGCGGGAGGGCTGGGCGAGCAGTACTTC.

This clonotype was counted a few times. J is TRBJ2-6 and V is TRBV6-1; no clear D. The V gene's germline CDR1 is MNHNS and CDR2 SASEGT. The CDR3 is 15 amino acids. Trimming took 8 bases from V and 2 from J, leaving 13 bases between them. The CDR3 region has the DNA TGTGCCAGCGCCCTGAGAGGCACTGGGGCCAACGTCCTGACTTTC. Its translation: CASALRGTGANVLTF.

This clonotype appeared many times. This chain links TRBV20-1 with TRBJ2-3; 10 positions match TRBD2. Germline V lookup: CDR1 DFQATT, CDR2 SNEGSKA (reference sequence). Trimming removed 5 bases from V and 2 bases from J; junction bases left unmatched: 7. The length of the CDR3 is 15 residues. CDR3 region: CSAPVTSGFTDTQYF. Here the CDR3 DNA reads TGCAGTGCTCCGGTGACTAGCGGGTTCACAGATACGCAGTATTTT.

This clonotype was seen more than once but under ten times. The CDR3 region is CASSQDRQGIHEQYF. CDR3 nucleotide sequence: TGCGCCAGCAGCCAAGATAGACAGGGAATCCACGAGCAGTACTTC. The V call is TRBV4-3, the J call TRBJ2-7, with 7 positions matching TRBD1. The J segment lost 5 bases and the V segment lost 0 bases, leaving 7 bases of the junction unmatched. Per germline, CDR1 LGHNA and CDR2 YSLEER. The CDR3 covers 15 residues.

This clonotype has a handful of counts. V usage is TRBV6-4 and J usage is TRBJ2-1, with 7 bases aligning to TRBD1. The CDR3 runs to 12 residues. Germline V gene data show CDR1 as MRHNA and CDR2 as SNTAGT. V lost 3 bases and J lost 12; bases outside the gene matches: 5. As DNA, the CDR3 is TGTGCCAGCAGTGAAGCCAGGGGGTGGCAGTTCTTC. Its translation is CASSEARGWQFF.

This clonotype occurred many times. The chain combines TRBV30 with TRBJ2-3; possibly TRBD1 for D (6 bases). Trimming took off 3 bases at V and 2 bases at J, with 15 bases between the two ends. CDR3 length: 15 residues. Germline V gene lookup returns CDR1 GTSNPN and CDR2 SVGIG (reference sequence). CDR3: CAWSNRAHHTDTQYF. The CDR3 DNA reads TGTGCCTGGAGCAACAGGGCCCACCACACAGATACGCAGTATTTT. Variable domain in full (rest from reference TRBV30 and TRBJ2-3): SQTIHQWPATLVQPVGSPLSLECTVEGTSNPNLYWYRQAAGRGLQLLFYSVGIGQISSEVPQNLSASRPQDRQFILSSKKLLLSDSGFYLCAWSNRAHHTDTQYFGPGTRLTVL.

At least ten counts were recorded for this clonotype. The V gene is TRBV20-1, the J gene TRBJ1-6, with a weak D call TRBD1 (5 bases). Germline CDR1 and CDR2: DFQATT and SNEGSKA (reference sequence). CDR3 length equals 15 residues. Between the trimmed V and J ends, which lost 6 bases and 0 bases, there was a span of 12 bases. Written as DNA, the CDR3 is TGCAGTGCCTTGACAGATAGCTCCTATAATTCACCCCTCCACTTT. Its translation: CSALTDSSYNSPLHF.

The rearrangement links TRBV9 to TRBJ2-1, with TRBD2 matching 10 bases. CDR1 SGDLS and CDR2 YYNGEE come from the germline V gene. V shed 6 bases and J 2 bases; nucleotides not matched to a gene: 5. CDR3 length equals 15 residues. The CDR3 reads CASNIAGGTYNEQFF. CDR3 sequence (DNA): TGTGCCAGCAACATAGCGGGAGGTACCTACAATGAGCAGTTCTTC. The full variable domain, rest sourced from reference TRBV9 and TRBJ2-1, is DSGVTQTPKHLITATGQRVTLRCSPRSGDLSVYWYQQSLDQGLQFLIQYYNGEERAKGNILERFSAQQFPDLHSELNLSSLELGDSALYFCASNIAGGTYNEQFFGPGTRLTVL.

This clonotype appeared many times. This chain links TRBV19 with TRBJ2-1; D is perhaps TRBD2 (6 bases). The germline V gene encodes CDR1 LNHDA and CDR2 SQIVND (reference sequence). With 7 bases removed from V and 4 bases from J, the gap between germline ends came to 17 bases. This CDR3 region has 15 residues. The CDR3 bases are TGTGCCAGTACCCTGGCGGGGAGGACTTACAATGAGCAGTTCTTC. It specifies CASTLAGRTYNEQFF.

This clonotype was counted only a few times. This rearrangement joins TRBV7-3 to TRBJ2-7, with no clear D. V dropped 10 bases and J dropped 5 bases, with 3 bases sitting between them. The CDR3 covers 8 residues. Germline-derived CDR1 and CDR2 are SGHTA and FQGTGA. The CDR3 protein is CATDEQYF. For the CDR3, the DNA is TGTGCCACCGACGAGCAGTACTTC.

This clonotype was observed a handful of times. The chain employs TRBV7-8 and TRBJ2-5; D remains ambiguous. V gave up 2 bases and J gave up 5 bases, with 12 bases separating them. Germline V gene lookup returns CDR1 SGHVS and CDR2 FQNEAQ. The CDR3 contains 14 residues. CDR3 in DNA: TGTGCCAGCAGCTTAATGGCTAGTAGGGAGACCCAGTACTTC. It is translated as CASSLMASRETQYF.

This clonotype was detected ten times or more. This chain uses TRBV28 with TRBJ2-5; D is ambiguous. This CDR3 comprises 14 residues. CDR1 is MDHEN and CDR2 is SYDVKM in the germline V gene. V dropped 7 bases and J dropped 2 bases, with 14 bases sitting between them. CDR3 amino acids: CASTSGTGQETQYF. The CDR3 region has the DNA TGTGCCAGCACCTCAGGTACGGGTCAAGAGACCCAGTACTTC.

This clonotype came up many times. This chain joins TRBV9 and TRBJ2-1; 10 bases are shared with TRBD2. The CDR3 is made up of 17 amino acids. V was pared by 0 bases and J by 7 bases, with 10 bases of the junction left unmatched. The V gene's germline CDR1 is SGDLS and CDR2 YYNGEE. The CDR3 sequence: CASSVDQAGGLSNEQFF. The CDR3 DNA reads TGTGCCAGCAGCGTAGATCAAGCGGGAGGGCTATCGAATGAGCAGTTCTTC.

The chain employs TRBV20-1 and TRBJ2-1; TRBD2 is a possible D gene (6 bases). CDR3 length: 21 residues. V was clipped by 0 bases and J by 0 bases, with 27 bases between them. Germline CDR1 DFQATT, CDR2 SNEGSKA (reference sequence). The chain's CDR3 is CSARDLGRSSETLSSYNEQFF. CDR3 nucleotides: TGCAGTGCTAGAGATTTAGGGCGGTCTAGCGAGACTCTTAGCTCCTACAATGAGCAGTTCTTC.

This clonotype was seen more than once but under ten times. The chain employs TRBV4-2 and TRBJ2-7; a possible D gene is TRBD1 (6 bases). Germline-derived CDR1 and CDR2 are LGHNA and YNFKEQ. The CDR3 has 15 residues. Trimming left V 0 bases short and J 1 base short, with 10 bases between. The CDR3 coding sequence is TGTGCCAGCAGCCAAGATCGGGACAAGTCCTACGAGCAGTACTTC. As protein: CASSQDRDKSYEQYF.